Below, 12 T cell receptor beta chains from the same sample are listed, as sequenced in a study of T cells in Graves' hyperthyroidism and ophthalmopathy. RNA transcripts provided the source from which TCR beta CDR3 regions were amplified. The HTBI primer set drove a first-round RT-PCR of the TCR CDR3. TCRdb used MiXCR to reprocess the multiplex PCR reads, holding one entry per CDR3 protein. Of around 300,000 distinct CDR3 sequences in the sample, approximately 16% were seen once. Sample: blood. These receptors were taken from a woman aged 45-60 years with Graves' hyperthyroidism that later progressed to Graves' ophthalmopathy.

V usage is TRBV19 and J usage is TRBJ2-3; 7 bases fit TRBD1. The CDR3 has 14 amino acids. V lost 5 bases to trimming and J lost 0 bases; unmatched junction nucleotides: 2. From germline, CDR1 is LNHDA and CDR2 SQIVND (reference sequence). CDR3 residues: CASSEDRSTDTQYF. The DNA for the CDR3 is TGTGCCAGTAGTGAGGACAGGAGCACAGATACGCAGTATTTT.

CDR3 sequence: CASSYARGSYEQYF. For the CDR3, the DNA is TGCGCCAGCAGCTATGCCAGGGGTTCCTACGAGCAGTACTTC. This chain connects TRBV4-1 to TRBJ2-7; D is perhaps TRBD1 (6 bases). CDR1 MGHRA and CDR2 YSYEKL come from the germline V gene. The germline V and J ends were trimmed by 5 bases and 1 base, with 12 bases remaining between them. The CDR3 totals 14 residues.

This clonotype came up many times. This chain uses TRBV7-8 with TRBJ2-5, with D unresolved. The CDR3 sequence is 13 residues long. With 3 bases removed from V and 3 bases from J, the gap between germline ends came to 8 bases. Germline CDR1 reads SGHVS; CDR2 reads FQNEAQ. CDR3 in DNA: TGTGCCAGCAGCTTGTTCGTAAAAGAGACCCAGTACTTC. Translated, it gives CASSLFVKETQYF. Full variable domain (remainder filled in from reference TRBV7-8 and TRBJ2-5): GAGVSQSPRYKVAKRGQDVALRCDPISGHVSLFWYQQALGQGPEFLTYFQNEAQLDKSGLPSDRFFAERPEGSVSTLKIQRTQQEDSAVYLCASSLFVKETQYFGPGTRLLVL.

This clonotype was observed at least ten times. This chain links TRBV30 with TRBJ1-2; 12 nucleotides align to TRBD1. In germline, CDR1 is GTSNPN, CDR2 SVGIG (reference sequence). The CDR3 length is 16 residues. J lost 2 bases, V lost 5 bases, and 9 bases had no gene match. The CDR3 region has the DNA TGTGCCTGGTCTGGAGGGGACAGGGGGCTGAACTATGGCTACACCTTC. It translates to CAWSGGDRGLNYGYTF. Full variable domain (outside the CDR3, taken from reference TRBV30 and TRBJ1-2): SQTIHQWPATLVQPVGSPLSLECTVEGTSNPNLYWYRQAAGRGLQLLFYSVGIGQISSEVPQNLSASRPQDRQFILSSKKLLLSDSGFYLCAWSGGDRGLNYGYTFGSGTRLTVV.

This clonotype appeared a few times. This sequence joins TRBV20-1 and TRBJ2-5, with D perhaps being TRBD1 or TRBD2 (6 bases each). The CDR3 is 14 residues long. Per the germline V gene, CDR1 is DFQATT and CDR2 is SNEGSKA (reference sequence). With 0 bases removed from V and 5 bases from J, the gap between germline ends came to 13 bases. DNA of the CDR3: TGCAGTGCTAGAGATAGGAGGGGGAGGGAGACCCAGTACTTC. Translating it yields CSARDRRGRETQYF.

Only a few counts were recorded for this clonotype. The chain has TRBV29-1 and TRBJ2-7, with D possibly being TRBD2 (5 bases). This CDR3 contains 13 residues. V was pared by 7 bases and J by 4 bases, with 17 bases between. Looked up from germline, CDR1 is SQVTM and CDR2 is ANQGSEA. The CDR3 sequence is CSAGEGRNYEQYF. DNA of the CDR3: TGCAGCGCAGGAGAGGGCCGTAATTACGAGCAGTACTTC.

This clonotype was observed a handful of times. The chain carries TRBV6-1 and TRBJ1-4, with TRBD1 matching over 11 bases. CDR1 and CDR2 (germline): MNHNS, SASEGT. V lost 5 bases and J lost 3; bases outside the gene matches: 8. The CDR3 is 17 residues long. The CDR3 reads CASSRTGGGLSNEKLFF. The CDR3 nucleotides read TGTGCCAGCAGTAGGACAGGGGGCGGTCTTTCTAATGAAAAACTGTTTTTT.

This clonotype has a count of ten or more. CDR3 sequence reads: CASRHSGSGNTIYF. The DNA for the CDR3 is TGTGCCAGCAGACACAGCGGCTCTGGAAACACCATATATTTT. The chain recombines TRBV12-3 or TRBV12-4 with TRBJ1-3, with D uncertain. Trimming shortened V by 6 bases and J by 0 bases, and 9 bases separated the two germline ends. The CDR3 has 14 amino acids.

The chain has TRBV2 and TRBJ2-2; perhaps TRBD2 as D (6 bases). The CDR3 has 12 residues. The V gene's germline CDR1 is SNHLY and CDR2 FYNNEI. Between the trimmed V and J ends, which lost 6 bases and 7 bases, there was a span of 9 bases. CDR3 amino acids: CASREGIGELFF. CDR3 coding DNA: TGTGCCAGCAGGGAGGGGATCGGGGAGCTGTTTTTT.

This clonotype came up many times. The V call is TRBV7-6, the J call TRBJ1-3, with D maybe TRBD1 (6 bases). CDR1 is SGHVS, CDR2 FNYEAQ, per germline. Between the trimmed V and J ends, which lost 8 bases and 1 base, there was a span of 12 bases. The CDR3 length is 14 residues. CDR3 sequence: CASDEGGSGNTIYF. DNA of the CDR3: TGTGCCAGCGACGAGGGGGGATCTGGAAACACCATATATTTT.

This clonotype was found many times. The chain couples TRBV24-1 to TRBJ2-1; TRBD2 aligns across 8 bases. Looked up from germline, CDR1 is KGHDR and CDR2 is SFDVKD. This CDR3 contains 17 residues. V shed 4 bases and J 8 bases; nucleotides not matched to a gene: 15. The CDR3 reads CATSDGDGGRLMHEQFF. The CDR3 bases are TGTGCCACCAGTGACGGGGATGGCGGGAGGCTGATGCATGAGCAGTTCTTC.

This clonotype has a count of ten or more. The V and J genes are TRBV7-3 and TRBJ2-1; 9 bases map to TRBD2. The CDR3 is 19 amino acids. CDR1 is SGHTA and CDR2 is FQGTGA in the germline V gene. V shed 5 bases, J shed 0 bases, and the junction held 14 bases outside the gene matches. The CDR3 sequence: CASSLPGGSGSISYNEQFF. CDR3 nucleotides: TGTGCCAGCAGCCTCCCCGGGGGTAGCGGGAGTATCTCCTACAATGAGCAGTTCTTC.